This T cell receptor beta chain was sequenced in a study of early T cells in non-severe SARS-CoV-2 infection. The overall study: Unsorted whole blood bulk RNA was sequenced, with unpaired chains. Regarding the study as a whole: Reliance on VDJdb matching favored anti-spike CD8 responses; private and CD4 specificities were missed.

The protocol attached unique molecular identifiers to individual cDNA molecules. TCRdb passed the 5' RACE reads through MiXCR, listing each CDR3 protein once. Among more than 90,000 distinct CDR3 sequences listed, over 10% were seen once. Points on this clonotype: Its antigen remains unidentified.

CDR1 and CDR2 from the germline V gene are SQVTM and ANQGSEA. With 6 bases clipped from V and 3 bases from J, the junction kept 5 bases outside the gene matches. The CDR3 contains 13 residues. The source is an adult who was a healthcare worker with PCR-confirmed SARS-CoV-2 infection or an uninfected control (not recorded which). The sample consisted of whole blood. The J gene is TRBJ1-3, the V gene TRBV29-1, with 7 bases that match TRBD1. This CDR3 reads CSVRQGSGNTIYF. CDR3 bases: TGCAGCGTCCGACAGGGTAGTGGAAACACCATATATTTT. The full variable domain, rest sourced from reference TRBV29-1 and TRBJ1-3, is SAVISQKPSRDICQRGTSLTIQCQVDSQVTMMFWYRQQPGQSLTLIATANQGSEATYESGFVIDKFPISRPNLTFSTLTVSNMSPEDSSIYLCSVRQGSGNTIYFGEGSWLTVV.